Following are 16 T cell receptor beta chains from one sample sequenced in a study of blood T cell repertoires in COVID-19. Data came from immunoSEQ multiplex PCR; TCRdb stores just in-frame clones and leaves some out. The sample has about 220,000 clones; around 82% are singletons. The source material was peripheral blood. The origin of the receptors is a woman of 80 years or more with acute or convalescent COVID-19.

V gene TRBV3-1 (or the pseudogene TRBV3-2) combines with J gene TRBJ2-1; TRBD2 matches at 7 bases. This CDR3 region has 15 residues. The germline gives CDR1 LGHDT, CDR2 YNNKEL (reference sequence). The trim removed 4 bases at V and 7 bases at J, leaving 10 bases unmatched. The CDR3 DNA reads TGTGCCAGCAGCCCCTCGGGTGGGCGGGGGAATGAGCAGTTCTTC. Encoded protein: CASSPSGGRGNEQFF.

The chain carries TRBV12-3 or TRBV12-4 and TRBJ2-7, with D hard to call. The CDR3 covers 13 residues. Trimming stripped 6 bases from V and 0 bases from J, with 9 bases between. CDR3 DNA sequence: TGTGCCAGCAGGCAACAGAACTCCTACGAGCAGTACTTC. As protein: CASRQQNSYEQYF.

The chain couples TRBV15 to TRBJ1-5; 8 nucleotides agree with TRBD1. Per the germline V gene, CDR1 is LNHNV and CDR2 is YYDKDF (reference sequence). The CDR3 extends over 15 amino acids. After removal of 3 bases from V and 7 bases from J, the junction contained 8 bases not matched to a gene. In DNA form, the CDR3 reads TGTGCCACCAGCAGGGACAGGGTATTGTCGCAGCCCCAGCATTTT. Translation: CATSRDRVLSQPQHF.

V gene TRBV19 combines with J gene TRBJ2-5; 7 bases are shared with TRBD1. Looked up from germline, CDR1 is LNHDA and CDR2 is SQIVND (reference sequence). CDR3 length: 17 residues. The V gene end was trimmed by 0 bases and the J gene end by 9 bases; junction bases not matched to a gene: 16. The chain's CDR3 is CASSIEFGSVATGAQYF. DNA of the CDR3: TGTGCCAGTAGTATAGAGTTCGGCAGTGTGGCCACAGGGGCCCAGTACTTC.

The V and J genes are TRBV4-3 and TRBJ1-2; D gene unclear. Germline V CDR1 and CDR2: LGHNA, YSLEER. Trimming took 4 bases from V and 4 from J, leaving 16 bases between them. The CDR3 consists of 15 residues. In DNA, the CDR3 is TGCGCCAGCAGCCCCACATCGGGAACGAGCTATGGCTACACCTTC. It yields the protein CASSPTSGTSYGYTF.

The chain couples TRBV2 to TRBJ2-7; a weak D match, TRBD1 (5 bases). In germline, CDR1 is SNHLY, CDR2 FYNNEI. The CDR3 spans 15 residues. V lost 1 base, J lost 4 bases, and 14 bases lay in between. The CDR3 loop is CASSEDLDSSYEQYF. CDR3 in DNA: TGTGCCAGCAGTGAAGATCTTGACAGCTCTTACGAGCAGTACTTC.

In this sample, this clone turned up once. This rearrangement joins TRBV5-1 to TRBJ2-7; a possible D gene is TRBD1 (6 bases). V was shortened by 2 bases and J by 3 bases, with 9 bases between the two germline ends. CDR1 SGHRS and CDR2 YFSETQ come from the germline V gene. CDR3 size: 13 residues. CDR3 DNA: TGCGCCAGCAGCTTACAACAGGGCTACGAGCAGTACTTC. It is translated as CASSLQQGYEQYF.

The rearrangement links TRBV10-3 to TRBJ2-5, with D perhaps matching TRBD2 (7 bases). This CDR3 is built from 15 residues. CDR1 ENHRY and CDR2 SYGVKD come from the germline V gene. With 6 bases removed from V and 3 bases from J, the gap between germline ends came to 17 bases. CDR3 region: CAIRGSGGGEETQYF. The CDR3 DNA reads as TGTGCCATCAGGGGGTCGGGGGGCGGAGAAGAGACCCAGTACTTC.

V is TRBV3-1 (or the pseudogene TRBV3-2) and J is TRBJ1-2, with a possible D match to TRBD1 (6 bases). The germline V gene encodes CDR1 LGHDT and CDR2 YNNKEL (reference sequence). Trimming left V 4 bases short and J 4 bases short, with 13 bases between. This CDR3 contains 14 residues. CDR3 loop: CASSPGQPSYGYTF. CDR3 nucleotide sequence: TGTGCCAGCAGCCCTGGACAGCCCTCCTATGGCTACACCTTC.

The chain is built from TRBV15 and TRBJ1-1, with D possibly TRBD1 on 5 matching bases. CDR3 length equals 13 residues. Deletions cut 0 bases from V and 11 bases from J, with 13 bases between. Germline CDR1 reads LNHNV; CDR2 reads YYDKDF (reference sequence). CDR3 nucleotides: TGTGCCACCAGCAGAGAGGGGGAGGGAGAGGCTTTCTTT. Its protein product is CATSREGEGEAFF.

The chain employs TRBV10-3 and TRBJ2-7; 7 nucleotides align to TRBD1. Germline CDR1 reads ENHRY; CDR2 reads SYGVKD. V was clipped by 4 bases and J by 3 bases; unmatched bases: 15. This CDR3 contains 17 residues. CDR3 bases: TGTGCCATCAGTGCGGGGACAGCCCGGAGAGAAGACTACGAGCAGTACTTC. It encodes CAISAGTARREDYEQYF.

V is TRBV27 and J is TRBJ2-5, with 9 bases matching TRBD2. The length of the CDR3 is 20 residues. V lost 6 bases and J lost 1; bases outside the gene matches: 21. Germline values: CDR1 MNHEY, CDR2 SMNVEV (reference sequence). The CDR3 nucleotides read TGTGCCAGCAGACTCGGGACGGCGCGAGCTAGCGGGGCCTTCCAAGAGACCCAGTACTTC. This codes for CASRLGTARASGAFQETQYF.

The chain couples TRBV28 to TRBJ2-2; TRBD2 is a possible D gene (7 bases). The CDR3 covers 16 residues. The V gene's germline CDR1 is MDHEN and CDR2 SYDVKM. Trimming pared 6 bases from V and 5 bases from J, leaving 19 bases between. The CDR3 DNA sequence: TGTGCCAGCAGACAAAGCCTGGGGGGGGCGACCGGGGAGCTGTTTTTT. Its translation is CASRQSLGGATGELFF.

The genes are TRBV19 and TRBJ1-2, with D perhaps TRBD1 (5 bases). Germline CDR1 and CDR2: LNHDA and SQIVND (reference sequence). This CDR3 has 14 amino acids. Trimming removed 5 bases from V and 6 bases from J, with 16 bases in between. For the CDR3, the DNA is TGTGCCAGTAGTCAACAGGTCTGGGGGGATGGCTACACCTTC. Encoded protein: CASSQQVWGDGYTF.

V and J are TRBV10-2 and TRBJ2-7, with 11 bases identical to TRBD2. V was pared by 6 bases and J by 3 bases, with 4 bases of the junction left unmatched. The CDR3 runs 14 residues. The V gene's germline CDR1 is WSHSY and CDR2 SAAADI. The CDR3 sequence is CASRIAGGDYEQYF. CDR3 sequence (DNA): TGCGCCAGCAGAATAGCGGGGGGGGACTACGAGCAGTACTTC.

The rearrangement uses TRBV5-1 and TRBJ2-5; no firm D call. CDR1 is SGHRS, CDR2 YFSETQ, per germline. The CDR3 covers 12 residues. Trimming removed 0 bases from V and 5 bases from J, with 5 bases in between. CDR3 amino acids: CASSLGAETQYF. CDR3 DNA: TGCGCCAGCAGCTTGGGGGCTGAGACCCAGTACTTC.